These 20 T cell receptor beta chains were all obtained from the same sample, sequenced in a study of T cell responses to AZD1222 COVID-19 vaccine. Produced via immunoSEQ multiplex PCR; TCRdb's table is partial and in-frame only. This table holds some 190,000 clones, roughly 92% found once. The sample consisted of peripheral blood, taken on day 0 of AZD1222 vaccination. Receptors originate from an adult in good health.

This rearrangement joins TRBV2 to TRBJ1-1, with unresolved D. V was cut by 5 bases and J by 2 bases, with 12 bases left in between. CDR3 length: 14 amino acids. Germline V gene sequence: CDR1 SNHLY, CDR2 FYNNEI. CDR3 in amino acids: CASSLRSKNTEAFF. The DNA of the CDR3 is TGTGCCAGCAGTTTGCGAAGCAAAAACACTGAAGCTTTCTTT.

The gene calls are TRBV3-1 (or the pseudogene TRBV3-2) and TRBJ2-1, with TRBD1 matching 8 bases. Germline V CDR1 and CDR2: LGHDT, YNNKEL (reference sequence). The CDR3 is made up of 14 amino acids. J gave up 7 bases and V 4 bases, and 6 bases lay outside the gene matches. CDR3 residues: CASSRTHRGNEQFF. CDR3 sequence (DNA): TGTGCCAGCAGCCGCACGCACAGGGGGAATGAGCAGTTCTTC.

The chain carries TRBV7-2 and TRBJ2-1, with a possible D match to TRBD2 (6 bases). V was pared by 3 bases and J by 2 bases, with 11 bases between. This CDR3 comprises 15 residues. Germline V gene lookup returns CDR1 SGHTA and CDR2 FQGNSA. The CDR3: CASSLLAVPYNEQFF. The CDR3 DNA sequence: TGTGCCAGCAGCTTGTTAGCGGTCCCCTACAATGAGCAGTTCTTC.

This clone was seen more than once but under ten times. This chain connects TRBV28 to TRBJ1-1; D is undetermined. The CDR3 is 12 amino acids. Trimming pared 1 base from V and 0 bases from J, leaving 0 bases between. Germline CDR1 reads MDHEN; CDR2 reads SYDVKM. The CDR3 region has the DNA TGTGCCAGCAGTTTATTGAACACTGAAGCTTTCTTT. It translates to CASSLLNTEAFF.

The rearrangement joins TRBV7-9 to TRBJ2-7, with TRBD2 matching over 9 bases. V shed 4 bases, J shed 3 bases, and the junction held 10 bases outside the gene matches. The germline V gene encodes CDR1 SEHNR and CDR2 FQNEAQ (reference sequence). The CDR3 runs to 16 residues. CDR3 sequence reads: CASSSPGAGGVYEQYF. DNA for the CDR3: TGTGCCAGCAGCTCTCCCGGTGCGGGGGGGGTCTACGAGCAGTACTTC.

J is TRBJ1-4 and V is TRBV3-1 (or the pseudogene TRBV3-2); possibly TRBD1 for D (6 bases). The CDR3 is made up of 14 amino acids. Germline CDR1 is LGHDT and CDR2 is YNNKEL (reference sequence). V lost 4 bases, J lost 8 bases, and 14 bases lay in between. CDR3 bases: TGTGCCAGCAGCCGAGGGGGTGAGGGGGAAAAACTGTTTTTT. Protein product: CASSRGGEGEKLFF.

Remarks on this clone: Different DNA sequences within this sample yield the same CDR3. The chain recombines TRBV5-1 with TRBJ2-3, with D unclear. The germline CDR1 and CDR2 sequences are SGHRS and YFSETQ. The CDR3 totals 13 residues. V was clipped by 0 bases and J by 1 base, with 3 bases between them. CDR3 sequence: CASSLAGTDTQYF. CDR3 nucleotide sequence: TGCGCCAGCAGCTTGGCTGGCACAGATACGCAGTATTTT.

CDR3 sequence (DNA): TGTGCCAGCAGTTACAGAATAGCGGGAACATCCTACAATGAGCAGTTCTTC. Protein: CASSYRIAGTSYNEQFF. The rearrangement links TRBV6-2 or TRBV6-3 to TRBJ2-1; 8 bases are a match to TRBD2. Per germline, CDR1 MNHEY and CDR2 SVGEGT. With V trimmed by 2 bases and J by 1 base, 7 bases remained unmatched. The CDR3 consists of 17 residues.

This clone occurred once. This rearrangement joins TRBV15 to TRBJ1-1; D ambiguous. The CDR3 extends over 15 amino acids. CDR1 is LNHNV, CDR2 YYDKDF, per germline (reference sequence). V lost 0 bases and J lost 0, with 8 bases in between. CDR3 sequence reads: CATSRDRIMNTEAFF. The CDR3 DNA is TGTGCCACCAGCAGAGATCGGATCATGAACACTGAAGCTTTCTTT.

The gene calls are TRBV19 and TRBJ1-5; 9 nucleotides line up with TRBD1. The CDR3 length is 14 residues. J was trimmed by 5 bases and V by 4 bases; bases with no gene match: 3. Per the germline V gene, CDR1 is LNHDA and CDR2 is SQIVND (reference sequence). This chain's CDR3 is CASSKGQGYQPQHF. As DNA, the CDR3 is TGTGCCAGTAGTAAGGGACAGGGATATCAGCCCCAGCATTTT. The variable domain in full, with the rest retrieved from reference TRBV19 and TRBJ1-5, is DGGITQSPKYLFRKEGQNVTLSCEQNLNHDAMYWYRQDPGQGLRLIYYSQIVNDFQKGDIAEGYSVSREKKESFPLTVTSAQKNPTAFYLCASSKGQGYQPQHFGDGTRLSIL.

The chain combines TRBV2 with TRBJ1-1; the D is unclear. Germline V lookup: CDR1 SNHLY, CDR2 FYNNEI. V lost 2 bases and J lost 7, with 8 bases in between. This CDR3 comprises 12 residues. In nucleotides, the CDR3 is TGTGCCAGCAGTGAACAAGGAATTGAAGCTTTCTTT. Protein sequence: CASSEQGIEAFF.

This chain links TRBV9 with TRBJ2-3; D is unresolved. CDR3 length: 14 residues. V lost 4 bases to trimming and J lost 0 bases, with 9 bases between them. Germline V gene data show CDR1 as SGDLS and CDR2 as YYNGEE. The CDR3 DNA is TGTGCCAGCAGCCTCAGGCCCAGCACAGATACGCAGTATTTT. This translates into CASSLRPSTDTQYF.

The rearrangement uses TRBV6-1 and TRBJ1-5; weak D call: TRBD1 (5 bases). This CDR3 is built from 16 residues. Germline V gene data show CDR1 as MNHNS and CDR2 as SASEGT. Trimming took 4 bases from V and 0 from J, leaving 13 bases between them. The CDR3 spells CASSVSGAYSNQPQHF. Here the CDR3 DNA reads TGTGCCAGCAGTGTTTCTGGGGCGTATAGCAATCAGCCCCAGCATTTT.

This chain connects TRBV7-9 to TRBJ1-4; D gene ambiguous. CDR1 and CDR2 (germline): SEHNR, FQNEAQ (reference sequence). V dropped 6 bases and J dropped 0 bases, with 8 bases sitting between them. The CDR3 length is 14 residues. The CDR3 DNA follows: TGTGCCAGCAGTTACACATCAACTAATGAAAAACTGTTTTTT. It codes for CASSYTSTNEKLFF. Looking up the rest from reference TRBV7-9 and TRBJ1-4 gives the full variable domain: DTGVSQNPRHKITKRGQNVTFRCDPISEHNRLYWYRQTLGQGPEFLTYFQNEAQLEKSRLLSDRFSAERPKGSFSTLEIQRTEQGDSAMYLCASSYTSTNEKLFFGSGTQLSVL.

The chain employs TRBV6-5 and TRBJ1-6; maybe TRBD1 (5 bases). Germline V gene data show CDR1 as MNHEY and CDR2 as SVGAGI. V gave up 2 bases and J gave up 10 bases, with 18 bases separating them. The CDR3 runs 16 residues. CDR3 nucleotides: TGTGCCAGCAGTTACAACAATGCGCGGGGGGAGTCACCCCTCCACTTT. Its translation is CASSYNNARGESPLHF.

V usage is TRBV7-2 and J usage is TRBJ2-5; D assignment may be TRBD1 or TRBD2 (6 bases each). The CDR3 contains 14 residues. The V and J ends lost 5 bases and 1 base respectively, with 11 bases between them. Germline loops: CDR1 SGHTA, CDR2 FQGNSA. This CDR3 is CASSPGAVQETQYF. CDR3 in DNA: TGTGCCAGCAGCCCGGGGGCAGTCCAAGAGACCCAGTACTTC. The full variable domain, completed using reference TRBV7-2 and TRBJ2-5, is GAGVSQSPSNKVTEKGKDVELRCDPISGHTALYWYRQSLGQGLEFLIYFQGNSAPDKSGLPSDRFSAERTGGSVSTLTIQRTQQEDSAVYLCASSPGAVQETQYFGPGTRLLVL.

DNA of the CDR3: TGTGCCAGCAGCTTTTACAGGGACCGGCCCCAGCATTTT. Protein: CASSFYRDRPQHF. V gene TRBV7-2 combines with J gene TRBJ1-5, with a weak D call TRBD1 (6 bases). The germline V and J ends were trimmed by 3 bases and 9 bases, with 12 bases remaining between them. The CDR3 extends over 13 amino acids. Germline assignment: CDR1 SGHTA and CDR2 FQGNSA.

The CDR3 nucleotides read TGTGCCAGCAGTTCGGAGACCGCGAACACCGGGGAGCTGTTTTTT. Encoded protein: CASSSETANTGELFF. The chain employs TRBV25-1 and TRBJ2-2; D gene unclear. There are 15 residues in the CDR3. Trimming took off 5 bases at V and 0 bases at J, with 10 bases between the two ends. CDR1 is MGHDK and CDR2 is SYGVNS in the germline V gene. Using reference TRBV25-1 and TRBJ2-2 for the parts outside the CDR3, the full variable domain is EADIYQTPRYLVIGTGKKITLECSQTMGHDKMYWYQQDPGMELHLIHYSYGVNSTEKGDLSSESTVSRIRTEHFPLTLESARPSHTSQYLCASSSETANTGELFFGEGSRLTVL.

The DNA for the CDR3 is TGCGCCAGCAGGGACAGAGAGAACACCGGGGAGCTGTTTTTT. Translating gives CASRDRENTGELFF. The J gene is TRBJ2-2, the V gene TRBV5-1; weak D call: TRBD1 (6 bases). The germline CDR1 and CDR2 sequences are SGHRS and YFSETQ. The CDR3 sequence is 14 residues long. V lost 5 bases to trimming and J lost 1 base, with 9 bases between them.

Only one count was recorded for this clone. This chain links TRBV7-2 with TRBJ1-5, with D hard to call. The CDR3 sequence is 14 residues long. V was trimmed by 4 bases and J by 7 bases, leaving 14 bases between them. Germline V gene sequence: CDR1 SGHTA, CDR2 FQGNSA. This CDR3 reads CASSSPGSLQPQHF. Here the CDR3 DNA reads TGTGCCAGCAGCTCCCCCGGGAGTTTACAGCCCCAGCATTTT.